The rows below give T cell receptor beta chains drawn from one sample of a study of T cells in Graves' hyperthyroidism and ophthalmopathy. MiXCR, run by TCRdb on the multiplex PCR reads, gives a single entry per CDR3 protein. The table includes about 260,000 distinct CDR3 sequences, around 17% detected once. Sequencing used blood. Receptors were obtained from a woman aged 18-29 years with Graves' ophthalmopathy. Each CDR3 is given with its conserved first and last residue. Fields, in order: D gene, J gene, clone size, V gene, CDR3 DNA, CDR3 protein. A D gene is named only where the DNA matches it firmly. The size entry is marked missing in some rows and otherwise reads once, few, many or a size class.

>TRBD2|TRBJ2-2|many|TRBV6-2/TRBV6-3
TGTGCCAGCAGTCCCAGGACTAGTGGAGCCGGGGAGCTGTTTTTT
CASSPRTSGAGELFF
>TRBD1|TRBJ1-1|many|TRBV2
TGTGCCAGCAGTTTCGAAGGACAGGGGAACACTGAAGCTTTCTTT
CASSFEGQGNTEAFF
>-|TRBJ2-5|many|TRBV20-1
TGCAGTGCTAGTGCGGGGCTGGAGACCCAGTACTTC
CSASAGLETQYF
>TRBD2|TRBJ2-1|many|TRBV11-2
TGTGCCAGCAGCCCCCGACTAGCGGGAGTTTACAATGAGCAGTTCTTC
CASSPRLAGVYNEQFF
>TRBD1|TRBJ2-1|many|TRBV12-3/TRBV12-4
TGTGCCAGCAGTAACCAGGACAGGGACAATGAGCAGTTCTTC
CASSNQDRDNEQFF
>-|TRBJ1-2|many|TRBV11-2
TGTGCCAGCAGTCTCCGGACGGACCTCTATGGCTACACCTTC
CASSLRTDLYGYTF
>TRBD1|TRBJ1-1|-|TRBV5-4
TGTGCCAGCAGATGGGGACAGGGGGTGACTGAAGCTTTCTTT
CASRWGQGVTEAFF
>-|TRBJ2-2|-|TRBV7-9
TGTGCCAGCAGCTTACCAGGGACCGGGGAGCTGTTTTTT
CASSLPGTGELFF
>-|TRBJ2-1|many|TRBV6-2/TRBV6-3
TGTGCCAGCAGTTACGTTCTGCGCAATGAGCAGTTCTTC
CASSYVLRNEQFF
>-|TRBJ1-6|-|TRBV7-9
TGTGCCAGCAGCCGGTTGAGGAGCTCCTATAATTCACCCCTCCACTTT
CASSRLRSSYNSPLHF
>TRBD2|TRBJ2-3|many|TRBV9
TGTGCCAGCAGCGGGAGACTAGCGGGAGGGGATACGCAGTATTTT
CASSGRLAGGDTQYF
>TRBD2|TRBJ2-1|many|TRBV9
TGTGCCAGCAGCGTAGATCTGGCTAGCGGTGAGGGACGCAATGAGCAGTTCTTC
CASSVDLASGEGRNEQFF
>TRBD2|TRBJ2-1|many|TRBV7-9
TGTGCCAGCAGCCCGATTCCTAGCGGGGGGCCCTACAATGAGCAGTTCTTC
CASSPIPSGGPYNEQFF
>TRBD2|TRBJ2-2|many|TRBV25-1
TGTGCCAGCAGTCGACTAGCGGGAGGGCCAGGGACCGGGGAGCTGTTTTTT
CASSRLAGGPGTGELFF
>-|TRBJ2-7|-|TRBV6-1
TGTGCCAGCAGTAGGGCAACTACCTACGAGCAGTACTTC
CASSRATTYEQYF
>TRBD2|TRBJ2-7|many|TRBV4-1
TGCGCCAGCAGCCAACCGAGCTGGACGGGAGGGCCCTACGAGCAGTACTTC
CASSQPSWTGGPYEQYF
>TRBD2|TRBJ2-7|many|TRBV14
TGTGCCAGCAGCCAACGAGCTAGCGGGACGTACGAGCAGTACTTC
CASSQRASGTYEQYF
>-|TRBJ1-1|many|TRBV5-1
TGCGCCAGCAGCTTGTCTGGGGGCAGAGAGACTGAAGCTTTCTTT
CASSLSGGRETEAFF